This T cell receptor (beta chain) was recorded in a study of vaccination and CD4 T cells after COVID-19. Overall study context: Convalescent study patients returned SARS-CoV-2 positive nasal swab PCR results, with fewer than ten mild cases and one severe. Timing of post-vaccine sample collection was a median roughly 70 days after dose two, with a range of 14 to 241.

With the Oncomine TCR Beta short-read assay, DNA from cultured CD4+ T cells was sequenced. Each CDR3 protein is one row after TCRdb ran MiXCR on the PCR reads. The table records 15,000 or so distinct CDR3 sequences, over 45% of them present only once. Study-wide results and limits: Only after vaccination were a median 86.3% of convalescents' reactive clones seen.

In germline, CDR1 is SEHNR, CDR2 FQNEAQ (reference sequence). The CDR3 extends over 14 amino acids. After removal of 5 bases from V and 1 base from J, the junction contained 4 bases not matched to a gene. Concerning this clonotype: Its antigen remains unidentified.

Treatment described: 10-day PBMC culture with coronavirus spike peptide pools or control peptides (ViraFEST assay). With around 10 ug/ml peptide pools and about 9.6 IU/ml IL-2, PBMCs were cultured at 1.5 million to 2 million per well. Sample: CD4+ T cells from blood, cultured in vitro. The V gene is TRBV7-9, the J gene TRBJ1-1; 7 nucleotides agree with TRBD1. This receptor was obtained from a human donor who had recovered from COVID-19. DNA for the CDR3: TGTGCCAGCAGCCCCCGACAGGGGAACACTGAAGCTTTCTTT. It specifies CASSPRQGNTEAFF.